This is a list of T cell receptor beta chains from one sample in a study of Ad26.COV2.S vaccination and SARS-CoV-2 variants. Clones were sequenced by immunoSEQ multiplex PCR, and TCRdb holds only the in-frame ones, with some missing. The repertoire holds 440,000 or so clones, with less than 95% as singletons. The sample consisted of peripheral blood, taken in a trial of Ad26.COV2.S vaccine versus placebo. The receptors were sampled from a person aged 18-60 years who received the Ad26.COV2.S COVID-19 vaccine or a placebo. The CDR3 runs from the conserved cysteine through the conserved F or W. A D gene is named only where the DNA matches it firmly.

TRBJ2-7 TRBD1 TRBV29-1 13 CSVGGDRSYEQYF
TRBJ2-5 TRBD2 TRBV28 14 CASSLGGLGETQYF
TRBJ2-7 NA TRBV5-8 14 CASSVRGFGHEQYF
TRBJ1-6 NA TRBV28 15 CASSLGTVKNSPLHF
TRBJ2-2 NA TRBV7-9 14 CASTLSGSAGELFF
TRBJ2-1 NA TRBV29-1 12 CSVVVAENEQFF
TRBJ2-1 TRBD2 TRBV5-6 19 CASSLRTSGIGGSYNEQFF
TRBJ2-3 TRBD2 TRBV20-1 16 CSASTLGTSGPATQYF
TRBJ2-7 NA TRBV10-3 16 CAISEGLTGQSYEQYF
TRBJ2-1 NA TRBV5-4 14 CASSPSAGSNEQFF
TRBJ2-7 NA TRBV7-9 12 CASSQVPGEQYF
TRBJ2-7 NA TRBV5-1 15 CASSLEGVVTYEQYF
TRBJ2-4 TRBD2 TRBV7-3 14 CASSLSGGKNIQYF